This T cell receptor (beta chain) was obtained from a study of blood T cell repertoires in COVID-19. Study information: Samples came from the United States, Italy and Spain, spanning acute and convalescent COVID-19. T cells, B-cell-depleted T cells, or PBMCs supplied cDNA or gDNA.

The table came from immunoSEQ multiplex PCR; TCRdb's copy has only in-frame clones and leaves some out. The table has 300,000 to 400,000 clones, around 86% seen once; the top ten hold roughly 3.1%. Germline V gene sequence: CDR1 SGHDN, CDR2 FVKESK. Trimming cost V 1 base and J 4 bases, with 4 bases left between them. The CDR3 has 12 residues. This clone was seen a single time. Sequencing was carried out using peripheral blood. This sequence joins TRBV14 and TRBJ2-5, with D hard to call. The receptor was derived from a human donor in a cohort sampled during active COVID-19. CDR3 residues: CASSQGGETQYF. The DNA for the CDR3 is TGTGCCAGCAGCCAAGGCGGAGAGACCCAGTACTTC.